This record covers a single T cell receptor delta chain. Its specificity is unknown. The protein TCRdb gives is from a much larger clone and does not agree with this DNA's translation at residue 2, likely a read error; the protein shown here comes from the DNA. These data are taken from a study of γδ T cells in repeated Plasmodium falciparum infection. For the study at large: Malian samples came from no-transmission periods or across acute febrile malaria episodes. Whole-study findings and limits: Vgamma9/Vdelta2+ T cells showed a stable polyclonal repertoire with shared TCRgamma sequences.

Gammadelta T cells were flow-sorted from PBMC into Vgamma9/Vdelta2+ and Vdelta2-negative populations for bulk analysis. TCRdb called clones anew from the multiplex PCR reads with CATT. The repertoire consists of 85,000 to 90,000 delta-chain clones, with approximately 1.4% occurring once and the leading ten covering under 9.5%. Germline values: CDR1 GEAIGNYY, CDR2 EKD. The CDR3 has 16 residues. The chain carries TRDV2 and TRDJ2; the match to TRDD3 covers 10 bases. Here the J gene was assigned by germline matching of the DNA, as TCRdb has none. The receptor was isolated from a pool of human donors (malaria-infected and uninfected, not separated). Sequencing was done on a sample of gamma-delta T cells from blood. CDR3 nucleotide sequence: TGTTCCTGTGACGACTTAGTGGGGGATACGACAGCACAACTCTTCTTT. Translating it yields CSCDDLVGDTTAQLFF.